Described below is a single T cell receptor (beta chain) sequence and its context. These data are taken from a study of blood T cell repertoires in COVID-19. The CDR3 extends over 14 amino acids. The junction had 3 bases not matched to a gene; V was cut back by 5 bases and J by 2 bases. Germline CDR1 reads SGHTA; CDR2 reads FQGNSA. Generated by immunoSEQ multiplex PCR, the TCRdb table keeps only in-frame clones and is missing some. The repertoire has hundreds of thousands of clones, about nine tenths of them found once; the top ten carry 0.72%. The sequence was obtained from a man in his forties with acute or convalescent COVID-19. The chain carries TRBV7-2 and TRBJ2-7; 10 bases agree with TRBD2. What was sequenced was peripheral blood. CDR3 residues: CASSPSGGTYEQYF. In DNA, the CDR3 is TGTGCCAGCAGCCCTAGCGGGGGAACCTACGAGCAGTACTTC.